This TCR beta chain is from a study of T cells in Graves' hyperthyroidism and ophthalmopathy. J gave up 4 bases and V 5 bases, and 5 bases lay outside the gene matches. This CDR3 spans 14 amino acids. Per the germline V gene, CDR1 is SEHNR and CDR2 is FQNEAQ (reference sequence). Amplification of TCR beta CDR3 regions was performed using RNA transcripts as template. Carried out on the TCR CDR3, a first-round RT-PCR used the HTBI primer set. TCRdb itself ran the multiplex PCR reads through MiXCR, one entry per CDR3 protein. Here the sample spans around 280,000 distinct CDR3 sequences, about an eighth being singletons. Whole-study findings and limits: In blood, most of the thyroid clonotypes expanded above 0.001 were also present.

A patient was excluded if there was uncontrolled infection, other autoimmune disease, pregnancy or lactation. As for this clonotype: Its antigen is still unknown.

The chain carries TRBV7-9 and TRBJ1-2; 9 bases map to TRBD1. The clonotype comes from a woman aged 25 to 39 with Graves' hyperthyroidism that later progressed to Graves' ophthalmopathy. Sequencing was carried out using blood. The CDR3 sequence is CASSGGQGRYGYTF. The CDR3 nucleotides read TGTGCCAGCAGCGGGGGACAGGGTCGCTATGGCTACACCTTC.